Detailed here is one TCR beta chain. The antigen remains unidentified. FACS enriched CD8+ TEMRA cells, while bulk CD8+ and CD4+ were negatively isolated. Reverse transcription of roughly 0.45 to 1 ug RNA used random hexamers. Each CDR3 protein is one row after TCRdb ran MiXCR on the immunoSEQ multiplex PCR reads. The profile shows roughly 28,000 distinct CDR3 sequences, approximately 94% of them singletons. This sample was included in a study of CD8 T cells in Susac syndrome. Study-level results: The study recognized that the number of individuals in its TCR sequencing and HLA analysis was relatively small.

With 5 bases removed from V and 5 bases from J, the gap between germline ends came to 21 bases. Germline CDR1 reads LNHDA; CDR2 reads SQIVND (reference sequence). CDR3 length: 17 amino acids. This chain uses TRBV19 with TRBJ2-2; the D call may be TRBD1 or TRBD2 (6 bases each). The sample comprised CD8+ T cells from PBMCs. This clonotype originated in a human donor in good health. The CDR3 bases are TGTGCCAGTAGTCCACCCCGGGGGCGACTGAGAACCGGGGAGCTGTTTTTT. Amino acids: CASSPPRGRLRTGELFF.